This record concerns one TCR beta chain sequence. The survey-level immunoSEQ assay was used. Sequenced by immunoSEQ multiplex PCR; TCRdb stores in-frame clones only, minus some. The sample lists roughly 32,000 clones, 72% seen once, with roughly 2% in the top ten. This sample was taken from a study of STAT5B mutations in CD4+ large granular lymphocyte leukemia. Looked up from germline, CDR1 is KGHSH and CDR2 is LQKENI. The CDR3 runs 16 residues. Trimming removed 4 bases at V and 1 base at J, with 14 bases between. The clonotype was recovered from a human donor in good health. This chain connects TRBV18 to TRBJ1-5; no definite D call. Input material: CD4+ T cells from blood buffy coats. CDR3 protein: CASSQIGGASNQPQHF. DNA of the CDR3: TGTGCCAGCTCACAGATCGGAGGCGCGAGCAATCAGCCCCAGCATTTT. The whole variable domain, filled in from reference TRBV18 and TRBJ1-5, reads NAGVMQNPRHLVRRRGQEARLRCSPMKGHSHVYWYRQLPEEGLKFMVYLQKENIIDESGMPKERFSAEFPKEGPSILRIQQVVRGDSAAYFCASSQIGGASNQPQHFGDGTRLSIL.